The clone carrying this T cell receptor beta chain has just a few counts. The CDR3 contains 13 residues. Germline values: CDR1 SGHAT, CDR2 FQNNGV. Trimming left V 2 bases short and J 4 bases short, with 7 bases between. TCRdb ran MiXCR on the 5' RACE reads and lists one entry per CDR3 protein. The sample shows 1.5 million or so distinct CDR3 sequences, under 35% of them seen only once. This record belongs to a study of identical twins. This TCR was recovered from a newborn girl in good health. The sample taken for sequencing was cord blood. This chain links TRBV11-2 with TRBJ2-3; D unresolved. The DNA for the CDR3 is TGTGCCAGCAGCTTATTGATCGCAGATACGCAGTATTTT. This encodes CASSLLIADTQYF.